The 18 T cell receptor beta chains listed next were all sequenced from one sample in a study of cytomegalovirus exposure and HLA in healthy donors. Vbeta (60) and Jbeta (13) primers were used in the PCR. The protocol was immunoSEQ multiplex PCR, while the TCRdb copy is restricted to in-frame clones and leaves out a portion. The table lists about 190,000 clones, roughly four fifths of them singletons. Sequencing input: PBMCs. The receptors come from a woman in her twenties or thirties in good health and CMV-seropositive.

This clone was counted once. V usage is TRBV27 and J usage is TRBJ2-7, with 15 bases fitting TRBD2. Germline V lookup: CDR1 MNHEY, CDR2 SMNVEV (reference sequence). The CDR3 length is 17 residues. V was pared by 5 bases and J by 5 bases, with 10 bases of the junction left unmatched. CDR3 nucleotide sequence: TGTGCCAGCAGTGTACGGACTAGCGGGAGGGTCAACCACGAGCAGTACTTC. It is translated as CASSVRTSGRVNHEQYF.

This chain uses TRBV5-1 with TRBJ1-4; 9 nucleotides align to TRBD1. Germline V CDR1 and CDR2: SGHRS, YFSETQ. V was pared by 4 bases and J by 5 bases, with 6 bases of the junction left unmatched. The CDR3 is made up of 15 amino acids. The CDR3 spells CASSRTGGGNEKLFF. CDR3 nucleotide sequence: TGCGCCAGCAGCCGAACAGGGGGCGGAAATGAAAAACTGTTTTTT.

The rearrangement uses TRBV27 and TRBJ1-1, with D maybe TRBD1 (5 bases). Germline CDR1 reads MNHEY; CDR2 reads SMNVEV (reference sequence). The CDR3 consists of 15 residues. V shed 0 bases and J shed 1 base, with 9 bases lying between them. CDR3 bases: TGTGCCAGCAGTTTATCTCGGGGGGGGAACACTGAAGCTTTCTTT. Its protein is CASSLSRGGNTEAFF.

CDR3 sequence reads: CASSEGGELYNEQFF. Here the CDR3 DNA reads TGTGCCAGCAGTGAAGGCGGGGAGCTCTACAATGAGCAGTTCTTC. This chain links TRBV6-1 with TRBJ2-1; D might be TRBD2 (6 bases). CDR1 is MNHNS, CDR2 SASEGT, per germline. The CDR3 loop spans 15 amino acids. Trimming took off 1 base at V and 3 bases at J, with 10 bases between the two ends.

This sequence joins TRBV25-1 and TRBJ2-7; a possible D gene is TRBD1 (6 bases). This CDR3 is 14 amino acids long. The germline V and J ends were trimmed by 4 bases and 2 bases, with 12 bases remaining between them. Germline CDR1 MGHDK, CDR2 SYGVNS. The CDR3 DNA sequence: TGTGCCAGCAGTGGGGGGCAGGGCGCCTACGAGCAGTACTTC. Its protein product is CASSGGQGAYEQYF.

This clone was counted between two and nine times. V is TRBV5-8 and J is TRBJ2-5, with D possibly being TRBD2 (7 bases). Per the germline V gene, CDR1 is SGHTS and CDR2 is YDEGEE. The CDR3 is 15 residues long. The V and J ends lost 7 bases and 4 bases respectively, with 20 bases between them. In nucleotides, the CDR3 is TGTGCCAGCCACGGAGGGGGGAGGGCCAGAGAGACCCAGTACTTC. Translation gives CASHGGGRARETQYF. Full variable domain (remainder filled in from reference TRBV5-8 and TRBJ2-5): EAGVTQSPTHLIKTRGQQATLRCSPISGHTSVYWYQQALGLGLQFLLWYDEGEERNRGNFPPRFSGRQFPNYSSELNVNALELEDSALYLCASHGGGRARETQYFGPGTRLLVL.

The chain recombines TRBV6-1 with TRBJ1-1; no reliable D call. The germline V and J ends were trimmed by 6 bases and 1 base, with 9 bases remaining between them. The CDR3 runs 13 residues. In germline, CDR1 is MNHNS, CDR2 SASEGT. The chain's CDR3 is CASSQNPNTEAFF. CDR3 nucleotides: TGTGCCAGCAGCCAGAACCCGAACACTGAAGCTTTCTTT.

The chain links TRBV28 to TRBJ1-2; no reliable D call. The V end lost 7 bases, the J end lost 0 bases, and 15 bases lay between the germline ends. Germline CDR1 MDHEN, CDR2 SYDVKM. This CDR3 has 15 amino acids. The CDR3: CASIPSGSSNYGYTF. For the CDR3, the DNA is TGTGCCAGCATTCCTAGCGGGTCTTCTAACTATGGCTACACCTTC.

CDR3 region: CASSLGWGEDTGELFF. The DNA of the CDR3 is TGTGCCAGCAGTTTAGGTTGGGGGGAGGACACCGGGGAGCTGTTTTTT. The rearrangement uses TRBV28 and TRBJ2-2, with D perhaps matching TRBD2 (6 bases). The ends were cut back, 2 bases at V and 3 bases at J, with 13 bases in the middle. Per germline, CDR1 MDHEN and CDR2 SYDVKM. This CDR3 region has 16 residues.

The genes are TRBV19 and TRBJ2-7; possibly TRBD2 for D (6 bases). Trimming shortened V by 5 bases and J by 2 bases, and 19 bases separated the two germline ends. The germline V gene encodes CDR1 LNHDA and CDR2 SQIVND (reference sequence). The CDR3 runs to 16 residues. CDR3 protein: CASSFLPAGRPYEQYF. Here the CDR3 DNA reads TGTGCCAGTAGTTTCCTCCCGGCGGGAAGGCCCTACGAGCAGTACTTC.

The rearrangement joins TRBV4-1 to TRBJ2-3; 14 nucleotides align to TRBD2. In germline, CDR1 is MGHRA, CDR2 YSYEKL. This CDR3 is built from 20 residues. V dropped 4 bases and J dropped 1; count of bases not matched to a gene: 13. The CDR3 loop reads CASSLIPGLAGVSGTDTQYF. CDR3 nucleotide sequence: TGCGCCAGCAGCCTAATACCGGGACTAGCGGGAGTGAGTGGCACAGATACGCAGTATTTT.

V and J are TRBV6-5 and TRBJ1-1; TRBD1 aligns across 7 bases. CDR1 and CDR2 from the germline V gene are MNHEY and SVGAGI. Trimming cost V 5 bases and J 0 bases; bases outside gene matches: 3. The CDR3 runs to 14 residues. CDR3 region: CASSGTALNTEAFF. The DNA for the CDR3 is TGTGCCAGCAGTGGGACAGCGTTGAACACTGAAGCTTTCTTT.

This clone was counted between two and nine times. The chain has TRBV6-6 and TRBJ1-1; TRBD1 matches at 11 bases. V shed 7 bases, J shed 5 bases, and the junction held 6 bases outside the gene matches. The CDR3 runs to 14 residues. Per germline, CDR1 MNHNY and CDR2 SVGAGI (reference sequence). CDR3 nucleotides: TGTGCCAGCACCTGGACAGGGGGCGCGACTGAAGCTTTCTTT. Encoded protein: CASTWTGGATEAFF.

This chain links TRBV28 with TRBJ2-7, with 7 nucleotides matching TRBD1. The V segment lost 2 bases and the J segment 4 bases; nucleotides outside the gene matches: 5. The CDR3 is 14 residues long. Germline assignment: CDR1 MDHEN and CDR2 SYDVKM. CDR3 region: CASSLQGGVYEQYF. The CDR3 DNA sequence: TGTGCCAGCAGTTTACAAGGGGGCGTTTACGAGCAGTACTTC.

This sequence joins TRBV7-2 and TRBJ1-3; D perhaps matches TRBD1 (5 bases). The CDR3 consists of 16 residues. Germline CDR1 and CDR2: SGHTA and FQGNSA. Trimming stripped 7 bases from V and 0 bases from J, with 16 bases between. The CDR3 reads CASTGGGRGSGNTIYF. The CDR3 DNA follows: TGTGCCAGCACCGGGGGGGGACGGGGCTCTGGAAACACCATATATTTT.

This chain joins TRBV28 and TRBJ1-2; D unclear. There are 11 residues in the CDR3. The germline V and J ends were trimmed by 3 bases and 4 bases, with 3 bases remaining between them. Per the germline V gene, CDR1 is MDHEN and CDR2 is SYDVKM. The CDR3 DNA reads as TGTGCCAGCAGTTTTCTCTATGGCTACACCTTC. It yields the protein CASSFLYGYTF.

The rearrangement links TRBV27 to TRBJ2-7; TRBD1 matches 8 bases. This CDR3 has 16 amino acids. Losses at the gene ends were 6 bases for V and 3 bases for J; bases not matched to a gene: 13. CDR1 MNHEY and CDR2 SMNVEV come from the germline V gene (reference sequence). CDR3 coding DNA: TGTGCCAGCAGGTCCCACGGGACAGGCGACTACTACGAGCAGTACTTC. It is translated as CASRSHGTGDYYEQYF.

The chain is built from TRBV7-8 and TRBJ2-7; a weak D match, TRBD1 (9 bases). Looked up from germline, CDR1 is SGHVS and CDR2 is FQNEAQ. V was trimmed by 2 bases and J by 2 bases, leaving 25 bases between them. The CDR3 runs to 19 residues. The CDR3 protein is CASSLILDRGLGGAYEQYF. The CDR3 bases are TGTGCCAGCAGCTTAATCCTGGACAGGGGACTAGGCGGTGCCTACGAGCAGTACTTC.